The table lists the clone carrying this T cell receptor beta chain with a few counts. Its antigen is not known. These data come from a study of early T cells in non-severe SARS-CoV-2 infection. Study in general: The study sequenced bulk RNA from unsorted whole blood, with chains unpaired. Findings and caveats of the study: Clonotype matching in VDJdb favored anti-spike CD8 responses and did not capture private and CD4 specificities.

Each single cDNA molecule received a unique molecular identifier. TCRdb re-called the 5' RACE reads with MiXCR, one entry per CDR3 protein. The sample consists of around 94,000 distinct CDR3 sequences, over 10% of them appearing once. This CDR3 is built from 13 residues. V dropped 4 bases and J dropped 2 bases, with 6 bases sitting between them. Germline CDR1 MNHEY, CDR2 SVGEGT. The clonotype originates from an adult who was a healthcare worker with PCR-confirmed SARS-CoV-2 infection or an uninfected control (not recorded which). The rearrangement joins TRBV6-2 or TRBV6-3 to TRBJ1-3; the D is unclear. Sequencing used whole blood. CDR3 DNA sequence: TGTGCCAGCAGTTCCGGGACTGGAAACACCATATATTTT. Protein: CASSSGTGNTIYF.